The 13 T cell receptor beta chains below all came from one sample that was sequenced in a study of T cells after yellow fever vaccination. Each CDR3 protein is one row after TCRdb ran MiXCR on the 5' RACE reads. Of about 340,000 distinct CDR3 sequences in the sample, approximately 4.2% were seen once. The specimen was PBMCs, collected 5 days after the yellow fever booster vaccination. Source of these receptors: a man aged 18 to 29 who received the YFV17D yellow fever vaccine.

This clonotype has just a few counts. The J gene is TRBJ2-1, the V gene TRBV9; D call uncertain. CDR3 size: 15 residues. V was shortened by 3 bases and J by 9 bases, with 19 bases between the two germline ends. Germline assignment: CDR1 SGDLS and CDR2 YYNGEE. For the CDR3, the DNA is TGTGCCAGCAGCGCTATCGATTTTTGGGCGGTTGAGCAGTTCTTC. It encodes CASSAIDFWAVEQFF.

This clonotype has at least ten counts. The DNA of the CDR3 is TGTGCCAGCAGCCCCGGAGGTGGGGGGGAAGAGACCCAGTACTTC. It codes for CASSPGGGGEETQYF. The chain carries TRBV7-9 and TRBJ2-5; 7 nucleotides match TRBD2. V lost 5 bases, J lost 3 bases, and 9 bases stayed unmatched. CDR3 length equals 15 residues. The germline V gene has CDR1 SEHNR and CDR2 FQNEAQ (reference sequence).

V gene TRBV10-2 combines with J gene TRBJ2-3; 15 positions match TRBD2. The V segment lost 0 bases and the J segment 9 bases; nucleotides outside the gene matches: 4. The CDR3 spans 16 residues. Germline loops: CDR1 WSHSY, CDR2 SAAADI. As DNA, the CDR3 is TGCGCCAGCAGTGAGTCCCGGGGACTAGCGGGGGGAACGCAGTATTTT. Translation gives CASSESRGLAGGTQYF.

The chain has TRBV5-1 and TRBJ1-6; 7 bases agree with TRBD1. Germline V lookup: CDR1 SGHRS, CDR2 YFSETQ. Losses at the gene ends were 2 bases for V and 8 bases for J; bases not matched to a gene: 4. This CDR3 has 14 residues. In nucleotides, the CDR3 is TGCGCCAGCAGCTTCGGTCAGGGGGATTCACCCCTCCACTTT. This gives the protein CASSFGQGDSPLHF.

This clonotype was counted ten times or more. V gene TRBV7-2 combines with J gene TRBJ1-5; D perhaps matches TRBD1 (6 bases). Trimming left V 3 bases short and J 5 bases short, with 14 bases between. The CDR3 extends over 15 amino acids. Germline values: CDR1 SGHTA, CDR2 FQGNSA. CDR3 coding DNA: TGTGCCAGCAGCTTGCAGGGGCTTACGGATCAGCCCCAGCATTTT. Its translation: CASSLQGLTDQPQHF.

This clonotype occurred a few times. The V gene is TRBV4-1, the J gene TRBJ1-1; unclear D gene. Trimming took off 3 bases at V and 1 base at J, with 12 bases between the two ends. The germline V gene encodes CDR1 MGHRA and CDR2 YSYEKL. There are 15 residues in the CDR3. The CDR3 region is CASSQPLFRNTEAFF. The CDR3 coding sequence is TGCGCCAGCAGCCAGCCCCTCTTTAGGAACACTGAAGCTTTCTTT.

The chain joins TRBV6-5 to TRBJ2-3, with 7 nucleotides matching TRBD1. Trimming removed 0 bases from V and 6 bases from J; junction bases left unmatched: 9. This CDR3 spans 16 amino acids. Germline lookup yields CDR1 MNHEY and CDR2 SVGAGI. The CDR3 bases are TGTGCCAGCAGTTACTCGGGAGCTAGGGGGCTTGATACGCAGTATTTT. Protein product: CASSYSGARGLDTQYF.

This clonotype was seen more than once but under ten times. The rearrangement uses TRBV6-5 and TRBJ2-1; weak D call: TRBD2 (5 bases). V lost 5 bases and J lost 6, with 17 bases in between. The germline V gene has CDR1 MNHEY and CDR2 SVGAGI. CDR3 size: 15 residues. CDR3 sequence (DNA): TGTGCCAGCAGTAACGGGAACGTAAAACTCAATGAGCAGTTCTTC. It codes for CASSNGNVKLNEQFF.

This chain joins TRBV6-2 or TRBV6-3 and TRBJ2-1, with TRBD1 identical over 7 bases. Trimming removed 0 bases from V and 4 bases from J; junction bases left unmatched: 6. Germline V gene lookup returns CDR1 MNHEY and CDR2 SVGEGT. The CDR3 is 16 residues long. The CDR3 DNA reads TGTGCCAGCAGTTACTCGTGGACAGGAGAATACAATGAGCAGTTCTTC. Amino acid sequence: CASSYSWTGEYNEQFF.

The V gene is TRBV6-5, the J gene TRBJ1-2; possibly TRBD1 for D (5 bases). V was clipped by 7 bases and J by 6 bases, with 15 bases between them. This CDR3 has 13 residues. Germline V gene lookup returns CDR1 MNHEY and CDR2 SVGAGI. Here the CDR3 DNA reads TGTGCCAGCACCCCGGGGCCAGCCGATGGCTACACCTTC. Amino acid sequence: CASTPGPADGYTF.

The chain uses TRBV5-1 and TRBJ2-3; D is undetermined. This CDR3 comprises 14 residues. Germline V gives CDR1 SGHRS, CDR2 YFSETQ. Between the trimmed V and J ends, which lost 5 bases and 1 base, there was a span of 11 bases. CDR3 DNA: TGCGCCAGCAGAGGCCCTGGGGGCACAGATACGCAGTATTTT. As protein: CASRGPGGTDTQYF.

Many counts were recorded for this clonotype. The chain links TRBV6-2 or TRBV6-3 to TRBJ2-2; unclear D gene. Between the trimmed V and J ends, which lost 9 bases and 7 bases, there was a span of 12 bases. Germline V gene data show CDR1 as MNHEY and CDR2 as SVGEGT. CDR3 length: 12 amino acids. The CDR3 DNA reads TGTGCCAGTTCTAGTGGAAGCGGGGAGCTGTTTTTT. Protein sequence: CASSSGSGELFF.

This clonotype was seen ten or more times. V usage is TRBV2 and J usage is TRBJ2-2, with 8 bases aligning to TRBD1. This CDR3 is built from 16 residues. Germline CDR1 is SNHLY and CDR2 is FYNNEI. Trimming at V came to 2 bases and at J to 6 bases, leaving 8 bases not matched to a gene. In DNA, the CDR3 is TGTGCCAGCAGTGAAAGGCAGGGGGCCTTGGCCGGGGAGCTGTTTTTT. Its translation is CASSERQGALAGELFF.